What follows are 18 T cell receptor beta chains derived from one specimen sequenced in a study of T cell responses to AZD1222 COVID-19 vaccine. TCRdb keeps only in-frame clones here, not all; method: immunoSEQ multiplex PCR. The data show about 60,000 clones, about 83% seen once. Here the sequenced sample was peripheral blood, taken 28 days after the second AZD1222 dose. These receptors came from an adult who received the AZD1222 COVID-19 vaccine.

The chain joins TRBV18 to TRBJ2-1; D could derive from TRBD1 or TRBD2 (5 bases each). The CDR3 has 12 residues. The V end was cut by 8 bases, the J end by 9 bases, with 14 bases between. Germline V gene data show CDR1 as KGHSH and CDR2 as LQKENI. The CDR3 reads CASTAWDGEQFF. The CDR3 nucleotides are TGTGCCAGCACAGCCTGGGACGGTGAGCAGTTCTTC.

This rearrangement joins TRBV5-8 to TRBJ2-2, with unresolved D. The germline V gene encodes CDR1 SGHTS and CDR2 YDEGEE. The CDR3 length is 14 residues. V lost 0 bases and J lost 3, with 6 bases in between. The DNA for the CDR3 is TGTGCCAGCAGCTTGGATCCCCACACCGGGGAGCTGTTTTTT. As protein: CASSLDPHTGELFF.

The rearrangement uses TRBV4-1 and TRBJ1-2; D uncertain. The CDR3 loop spans 14 amino acids. The V gene's germline CDR1 is MGHRA and CDR2 YSYEKL. The V end lost 1 base, the J end lost 4 bases, and 10 bases lay between the germline ends. The CDR3 sequence: CASSQAEDVYGYTF. The DNA of the CDR3 is TGCGCCAGCAGCCAAGCGGAAGACGTCTATGGCTACACCTTC.

The V gene is TRBV3-1 (or the pseudogene TRBV3-2), the J gene TRBJ2-6, with D hard to call. This CDR3 region has 14 residues. Germline-derived CDR1 and CDR2 are LGHDT and YNNKEL (reference sequence). The V gene lost 4 bases and the J gene lost 1 base, with 5 bases spanning the gap. In DNA, the CDR3 is TGTGCCAGCAGCCTTCAATCTGGGGCCAACGTCCTGACTTTC. As protein: CASSLQSGANVLTF.

The chain couples TRBV6-2 or TRBV6-3 to TRBJ2-7, with 7 bases identical to TRBD2. This CDR3 has 15 residues. The germline V gene encodes CDR1 MNHEY and CDR2 SVGEGT. The V segment lost 4 bases and the J segment 7 bases; nucleotides outside the gene matches: 13. This chain's CDR3 is CASSSSGTTIREQYF. The DNA of the CDR3 is TGTGCCAGCAGTTCTTCCGGGACTACAATTAGGGAGCAGTACTTC.

The chain is built from TRBV28 and TRBJ2-7; D remains ambiguous. Germline V gives CDR1 MDHEN, CDR2 SYDVKM. CDR3 length: 17 amino acids. Trimming took 3 bases from V and 3 from J, leaving 21 bases between them. This chain's CDR3 is CASSFVGFGLEGYEQYF. In DNA, the CDR3 is TGTGCCAGCAGTTTCGTCGGGTTCGGTCTAGAAGGCTACGAGCAGTACTTC.

The rearrangement joins TRBV7-3 to TRBJ1-1; D gene unclear. V lost 2 bases and J lost 5, with 12 bases in between. This CDR3 is 14 amino acids long. Germline CDR1 reads SGHTA; CDR2 reads FQGTGA. The CDR3 spells CASSLEAGWTEAFF. The CDR3 nucleotides read TGTGCCAGCAGCTTAGAAGCGGGATGGACTGAAGCTTTCTTT.

V usage is TRBV5-1 and J usage is TRBJ2-2; 12 bases align to TRBD1. This CDR3 spans 16 amino acids. Germline loops: CDR1 SGHRS, CDR2 YFSETQ. The trim removed 0 bases at V and 6 bases at J, leaving 3 bases unmatched. Here the CDR3 reads CASSLAGTGGAGELFF. DNA for the CDR3: TGCGCCAGCAGCTTGGCTGGGACAGGGGGCGCCGGGGAGCTGTTTTTT.

The CDR3 region is CATRGTPGQGRTGELFF. For the CDR3, the DNA is TGTGCCACCAGAGGGACCCCGGGACAGGGGAGAACCGGGGAGCTGTTTTTT. V and J are TRBV15 and TRBJ2-2; 10 nucleotides match TRBD1. CDR3 size: 17 residues. The germline V gene encodes CDR1 LNHNV and CDR2 YYDKDF (reference sequence). Unmatched junction bases numbered 12, after V lost 6 bases and J lost 5 bases.

This chain joins TRBV30 and TRBJ1-1, with 9 bases aligning to TRBD1. The germline V gene has CDR1 GTSNPN and CDR2 SVGIG (reference sequence). V shed 2 bases and J 10 bases; nucleotides not matched to a gene: 8. The CDR3 sequence is 13 residues long. The CDR3 nucleotides are TGTGCCTGGAGTTTGACAGGGGGTGTTGGAGCTTTCTTT. Amino acids: CAWSLTGGVGAFF.

This chain connects TRBV7-9 to TRBJ2-6, with D uncertain. CDR3 length equals 16 residues. With 6 bases removed from V and 0 bases from J, the gap between germline ends came to 12 bases. Germline CDR1 reads SEHNR; CDR2 reads FQNEAQ (reference sequence). CDR3 bases: TGTGCCAGCAGGGCTAGGGATGGCTCTGGGGCCAACGTCCTGACTTTC. The encoded protein is CASRARDGSGANVLTF.

V gene TRBV6-5 combines with J gene TRBJ1-1; 7 nucleotides match TRBD1. The CDR3 totals 13 residues. J was trimmed by 4 bases and V by 2 bases; bases with no gene match: 1. The germline V gene has CDR1 MNHEY and CDR2 SVGAGI. The CDR3 bases are TGTGCCAGCAGTTACAGGACAGGCACTGAAGCTTTCTTT. This codes for CASSYRTGTEAFF.

This sequence joins TRBV6-6 and TRBJ2-7, with a possible D match to TRBD2 (5 bases). Germline V gives CDR1 MNHNY, CDR2 SVGAGI (reference sequence). This CDR3 spans 12 amino acids. With 4 bases removed from V and 2 bases from J, the gap between germline ends came to 6 bases. The CDR3: CASSSGTYEQYF. The CDR3 coding sequence is TGTGCCAGCAGTTCCGGGACCTACGAGCAGTACTTC.

This rearrangement joins TRBV18 to TRBJ2-2; 11 nucleotides align to TRBD2. CDR1 is KGHSH, CDR2 LQKENI, per germline. With 4 bases clipped from V and 3 bases from J, the junction kept 7 bases outside the gene matches. The CDR3 contains 17 residues. The CDR3 nucleotides are TGTGCCAGCTCACTAGGGACTAGCGGCTCGGACACCGGGGAGCTGTTTTTT. The encoded protein is CASSLGTSGSDTGELFF.

The rearrangement uses TRBV3-1 (or the pseudogene TRBV3-2) and TRBJ2-7, with 16 bases identical to TRBD2. J was trimmed by 5 bases and V by 3 bases; bases with no gene match: 13. CDR1 is LGHDT and CDR2 is YNNKEL in the germline V gene (reference sequence). The CDR3 covers 19 residues. DNA for the CDR3: TGTGCCAGCAGCCACCCCGGGACTAGCGGGGGGGCCGATTTCCACGAGCAGTACTTC. This sequence encodes CASSHPGTSGGADFHEQYF.

The genes are TRBV3-1 (or the pseudogene TRBV3-2) and TRBJ2-5; either TRBD1 or TRBD2 may supply D (5 bases each). CDR1 is LGHDT and CDR2 is YNNKEL in the germline V gene (reference sequence). The CDR3 loop spans 14 amino acids. Trimming took 4 bases from V and 1 from J, leaving 10 bases between them. The CDR3 protein is CASSPTGTQETQYF. The CDR3 DNA follows: TGTGCCAGCAGCCCTACCGGGACCCAAGAGACCCAGTACTTC.

The chain has TRBV5-1 and TRBJ1-1; the D is unclear. Between the trimmed V and J ends, which lost 0 bases and 1 base, there was a span of 7 bases. Germline CDR1 SGHRS, CDR2 YFSETQ. The length of the CDR3 is 14 residues. DNA for the CDR3: TGCGCCAGCAGCTTGGACAACCCGAACACTGAAGCTTTCTTT. Protein sequence: CASSLDNPNTEAFF.

This clone showed up just a few times. In nucleotides, the CDR3 is TGTGCCAGCACGGCAGCATACAATGAGCAGTTCTTC. Protein product: CASTAAYNEQFF. This chain links TRBV12-3 or TRBV12-4 with TRBJ2-1; D is uncertain. The V gene lost 7 bases and the J gene lost 4 bases, with 8 bases spanning the gap. This CDR3 region has 12 residues.